One and the same sample provided the 30 T cell receptor beta chains below, sequenced in a study of graft-versus-host responses after intestinal transplantation. These receptors' antigens are unknown. Data came from immunoSEQ multiplex PCR; TCRdb stores just in-frame clones and leaves some out. The sample holds about 85,000 clones, 80% to 85% seen once. Sequenced here: unstimulated CD4+ T cells sorted from spleen or lymph node cells, sampled before intestinal transplant. The receptors were sampled from a human donor who received an intestinal transplant.

The rearrangement uses TRBV5-1 and TRBJ2-4; 9 positions agree with TRBD1. This CDR3 is 14 amino acids long. Germline CDR1 SGHRS, CDR2 YFSETQ. Trimming took 4 bases from V and 5 from J; bases not matched to a gene: 4. CDR3 DNA sequence: TGCGCCAGCAGCCCCGGGACAGGGCAAAACATTCAGTACTTC. Protein sequence: CASSPGTGQNIQYF.

A remark on this clone: This CDR3 is also generated by other DNA sequences in the sample. V and J are TRBV18 and TRBJ2-1; 13 bases line up with TRBD2. This CDR3 contains 15 residues. V was pared by 2 bases and J by 5 bases, with 0 bases of the junction left unmatched. Germline V gene sequence: CDR1 KGHSH, CDR2 LQKENI. The CDR3 nucleotides are TGTGCCAGCTCACCAGGACTAGCGGGGGACAATGAGCAGTTCTTC. It codes for CASSPGLAGDNEQFF.

The chain carries TRBV5-1 and TRBJ1-2, with TRBD1 identical over 8 bases. Trimming removed 0 bases from V and 11 bases from J; junction bases left unmatched: 6. This CDR3 is built from 13 residues. Germline V CDR1 and CDR2: SGHRS, YFSETQ. The chain's CDR3 is CASSLEGQVGYTF. The CDR3 DNA sequence: TGCGCCAGCAGCTTGGAGGGACAGGTTGGGTACACCTTC.

The gene calls are TRBV5-1 and TRBJ2-5; the match to TRBD1 covers 10 bases. This CDR3 is built from 15 residues. V was pared by 0 bases and J by 5 bases, with 4 bases of the junction left unmatched. Per germline, CDR1 SGHRS and CDR2 YFSETQ. The CDR3 protein is CASSLAGQGGETQYF. The CDR3 bases are TGCGCCAGCAGCTTGGCAGGACAGGGGGGGGAGACCCAGTACTTC.

J is TRBJ1-6 and V is TRBV2, with 7 nucleotides matching TRBD1. The CDR3 is 16 amino acids. Losses at the gene ends were 1 base for V and 3 bases for J; bases not matched to a gene: 3. In germline, CDR1 is SNHLY, CDR2 FYNNEI. The CDR3 is CASSEEGAGYNSPLHF. The CDR3 bases are TGTGCCAGCAGTGAAGAGGGGGCCGGCTATAATTCACCCCTCCACTTT.

This clone appeared a single time. This chain uses TRBV29-1 with TRBJ2-1; 7 nucleotides agree with TRBD1. The CDR3 has 11 residues. V lost 6 bases, J lost 7 bases, and 3 bases stayed unmatched. CDR1 is SQVTM, CDR2 ANQGSEA, per germline. The CDR3 DNA sequence: TGCAGCGTCGGGACAGCTAATGAGCAGTTCTTC. Amino acids: CSVGTANEQFF.

The gene calls are TRBV2 and TRBJ2-2, with 7 bases that match TRBD2. The CDR3 length is 15 residues. V dropped 7 bases and J dropped 0; count of bases not matched to a gene: 5. Germline loops: CDR1 SNHLY, CDR2 FYNNEI. The CDR3 region has the DNA TGTGCCAGCAAGTTGGCGGGAGCGAACACCGGGGAGCTGTTTTTT. Protein product: CASKLAGANTGELFF.

The chain couples TRBV28 to TRBJ2-2, with D possibly matching TRBD1 (6 bases). This CDR3 is built from 13 residues. Germline V gene lookup returns CDR1 MDHEN and CDR2 SYDVKM. Trimming shortened V by 7 bases and J by 8 bases, and 14 bases separated the two germline ends. CDR3 sequence: CASNPAQGGELFF. DNA of the CDR3: TGTGCCAGCAACCCCGCACAGGGAGGGGAGCTGTTTTTT.

The rearrangement uses TRBV19 and TRBJ2-3; 8 bases map to TRBD2. CDR1 LNHDA and CDR2 SQIVND come from the germline V gene (reference sequence). The length of the CDR3 is 14 residues. The J segment lost 4 bases and the V segment lost 3 bases, leaving 3 bases of the junction unmatched. The CDR3 reads CASSMTLAADTQYF. CDR3 in DNA: TGTGCCAGTAGTATGACACTAGCGGCAGATACGCAGTATTTT.

There are a few counts of this clone. V gene TRBV28 combines with J gene TRBJ1-5, with a weak D call TRBD1 (6 bases). Germline loops: CDR1 MDHEN, CDR2 SYDVKM. CDR3 length: 13 residues. V was clipped by 5 bases and J by 6 bases, with 11 bases between them. The CDR3 nucleotides are TGTGCCAGCAGTCTCAACAGGGTTCAGCCCCAGCATTTT. It encodes CASSLNRVQPQHF.

This clone turned up a few times. The V and J genes are TRBV7-2 and TRBJ2-7; 10 nucleotides align to TRBD2. Looked up from germline, CDR1 is SGHTA and CDR2 is FQGNSA. The length of the CDR3 is 17 residues. V lost 5 bases and J lost 0; bases outside the gene matches: 10. CDR3 sequence: CASSPEAAGGPSYEQYF. The CDR3, as DNA: TGTGCCAGCAGCCCAGAAGCAGCGGGAGGGCCCTCCTACGAGCAGTACTTC.

The V call is TRBV5-1, the J call TRBJ2-3; tentatively, D is TRBD2 (6 bases). V lost 1 base to trimming and J lost 4 bases, with 10 bases between them. CDR3 size: 14 residues. Germline V gives CDR1 SGHRS, CDR2 YFSETQ. CDR3 nucleotide sequence: TGCGCCAGCAGCTTGTTAGGAGGGGCAGATACGCAGTATTTT. Translating it yields CASSLLGGADTQYF.

CDR3 bases: TGTGCCAGCAGTGTGGGGACAGGGTGGACCCAGTACTTC. It yields the protein CASSVGTGWTQYF. The genes are TRBV25-1 and TRBJ2-5; 9 positions agree with TRBD1. V shed 4 bases, J shed 7 bases, and the junction held 4 bases outside the gene matches. This CDR3 is 13 amino acids long. The germline CDR1 and CDR2 sequences are MGHDK and SYGVNS.

J is TRBJ2-5 and V is TRBV19; 9 bases map to TRBD1. CDR3 length: 15 residues. V lost 7 bases to trimming and J lost 5 bases; unmatched junction nucleotides: 11. Germline CDR1 and CDR2: LNHDA and SQIVND (reference sequence). The CDR3: CASTPHRGRGETQYF. In DNA, the CDR3 is TGTGCCAGTACCCCCCACAGGGGGCGCGGGGAGACCCAGTACTTC.

The rearrangement uses TRBV28 and TRBJ2-7, with TRBD1 identical over 7 bases. V dropped 8 bases and J dropped 2; count of bases not matched to a gene: 3. Germline CDR1 and CDR2: MDHEN and SYDVKM. The CDR3 is 12 residues long. The CDR3 loop is CASGDRTYEQYF. The CDR3 DNA is TGTGCCAGCGGGGACAGAACCTACGAGCAGTACTTC. The complete variable domain, with remaining parts taken from reference TRBV28 and TRBJ2-7, reads DVKVTQSSRYLVKRTGEKVFLECVQDMDHENMFWYRQDPGLGLRLIYFSYDVKMKEKGDIPEGYSVSREKKERFSLILESASTNQTSMYLCASGDRTYEQYFGPGTRLTVT.

The chain carries TRBV7-8 and TRBJ2-7, with 9 bases that match TRBD1. CDR1 and CDR2 (germline): SGHVS, FQNEAQ. CDR3 length: 13 amino acids. The ends lost 4 bases at V and 5 bases at J; junction bases unmatched: 3. CDR3 sequence: CASSSGQGNEQYF. CDR3 bases: TGTGCCAGCAGCTCGGGACAGGGAAACGAGCAGTACTTC.

The CDR3 here is CASSSGLGNEQFF. CDR3 DNA sequence: TGTGCCAGCAGCTCCGGACTTGGGAATGAGCAGTTCTTC. The rearrangement uses TRBV5-4 and TRBJ2-1, with D tentatively TRBD2 (5 bases). The CDR3 length is 13 residues. Deletions cut 3 bases from V and 7 bases from J, with 11 bases between. In germline, CDR1 is SGHNT, CDR2 YYREEE (reference sequence). Full variable domain (rest looked up from reference TRBV5-4 and TRBJ2-1): ETGVTQSPTHLIKTRGQQVTLRCSSQSGHNTVSWYQQALGQGPQFIFQYYREEENGRGNFPPRFSGLQFPNYSSELNVNALELDDSALYLCASSSGLGNEQFFGPGTRLTVL.

This chain links TRBV9 with TRBJ2-1, with TRBD2 matching over 14 bases. V trimming: 0 bases; J trimming: 6 bases; junction bases outside the gene matches: 5. The CDR3 has 17 amino acids. Germline loops: CDR1 SGDLS, CDR2 YYNGEE. The CDR3: CASSVDVGLAGGNEQFF. The CDR3, as DNA: TGTGCCAGCAGCGTAGATGTAGGACTAGCGGGGGGCAATGAGCAGTTCTTC.

The chain uses TRBV28 and TRBJ2-4; a possible D gene is TRBD2 (6 bases). CDR1 is MDHEN, CDR2 SYDVKM, per germline. CDR3 length equals 14 residues. V was cut by 2 bases and J by 6 bases, with 11 bases left in between. CDR3 region: CASSLGSSVNIQYF. In DNA, the CDR3 is TGTGCCAGCAGTTTAGGGTCTAGCGTAAACATTCAGTACTTC.

As concerns this clone: Germline is not matched at one junction end, which may reflect a read error. The rearrangement uses TRBV5-1 and TRBJ2-3, with TRBD2 identical over 7 bases. Germline V CDR1 and CDR2: SGHRS, YFSETQ. The CDR3 totals 16 residues. CDR3 nucleotides: TGCGCCAGCAGTTTGGGTGGCGGCGGGAGCGTGGGTACGCAGTATTTT. Residues: CASSLGGGGSVGTQYF.

The chain is built from TRBV5-1 and TRBJ2-7; 7 bases align to TRBD1. The germline V gene has CDR1 SGHRS and CDR2 YFSETQ. CDR3 length: 15 amino acids. V shed 0 bases and J 2 bases; nucleotides not matched to a gene: 5. CDR3 sequence reads: CASSLGQGITYEQYF. For the CDR3, the DNA is TGCGCCAGCAGCTTGGGACAGGGAATTACCTACGAGCAGTACTTC.

The chain recombines TRBV27 with TRBJ2-7; 7 bases agree with TRBD1. Losses at the gene ends were 6 bases for V and 3 bases for J; bases not matched to a gene: 8. The CDR3 is 14 residues long. Germline V gene sequence: CDR1 MNHEY, CDR2 SMNVEV (reference sequence). Written as DNA, the CDR3 is TGTGCCAGCAGACCGACAGGGTTCGGCTACGAGCAGTACTTC. It codes for CASRPTGFGYEQYF.

As for this clone: This sample also contains other DNA sequences that code for the same CDR3. This chain uses TRBV28 with TRBJ2-3; 14 bases align to TRBD2. The CDR3 contains 15 residues. The V gene end was trimmed by 6 bases and the J gene end by 6 bases; junction bases not matched to a gene: 5. Per germline, CDR1 MDHEN and CDR2 SYDVKM. CDR3 coding DNA: TGTGCCAGCAGCGGGACTAGCGGGAGTACCGATACGCAGTATTTT. This encodes CASSGTSGSTDTQYF.

The chain has TRBV9 and TRBJ2-3, with 7 bases matching TRBD2. V was clipped by 3 bases and J by 2 bases; unmatched bases: 9. The CDR3 is 16 residues long. From germline, CDR1 is SGDLS and CDR2 YYNGEE. The CDR3 sequence: CASSADPSGFTDTQYF. The CDR3, as DNA: TGTGCCAGCAGCGCTGATCCTAGCGGTTTCACAGATACGCAGTATTTT.

This sequence joins TRBV5-1 and TRBJ2-1, with TRBD2 matching over 14 bases. V lost 4 bases to trimming and J lost 8 bases; unmatched junction nucleotides: 8. The CDR3 runs to 16 residues. The germline V gene has CDR1 SGHRS and CDR2 YFSETQ. The CDR3 is CASSPPGLAGVYEQFF. The CDR3, as DNA: TGCGCCAGCAGCCCACCGGGACTAGCGGGAGTGTATGAGCAGTTCTTC.

This clone showed up just once. The chain is built from TRBV2 and TRBJ2-3; the D gene is possibly TRBD2 (6 bases). Between the trimmed V and J ends, which lost 6 bases and 0 bases, there was a span of 13 bases. The CDR3 totals 15 residues. Germline CDR1 is SNHLY and CDR2 is FYNNEI. Here the CDR3 reads CASSRETLSTDTQYF. In DNA, the CDR3 is TGTGCCAGCAGCCGGGAGACTCTTAGCACAGATACGCAGTATTTT.

The chain employs TRBV5-1 and TRBJ2-1; TRBD1 matches 9 bases. The CDR3 runs to 13 residues. V gave up 5 bases and J gave up 7 bases; unmatched junction bases: 4. Germline lookup yields CDR1 SGHRS and CDR2 YFSETQ. The CDR3, as DNA: TGCGCCAGCAGTATTGACAGGGGGAATGAGCAGTTCTTC. Amino acid sequence: CASSIDRGNEQFF.

The CDR3 DNA follows: TGTGCCAGCAGCGAGGCCTCCTCCGGGACTCCCCACGAGCAGTACTTC. Residues: CASSEASSGTPHEQYF. The rearrangement joins TRBV9 to TRBJ2-7, with D possibly matching TRBD2 (6 bases). CDR3 length: 16 residues. Trimming pared 3 bases from V and 5 bases from J, leaving 21 bases between. CDR1 is SGDLS and CDR2 is YYNGEE in the germline V gene.

The V gene is TRBV30, the J gene TRBJ2-7, with D tentatively TRBD2 (6 bases). The CDR3 extends over 14 amino acids. Germline V gives CDR1 GTSNPN, CDR2 SVGIG (reference sequence). Trimming left V 0 bases short and J 3 bases short, with 12 bases between. The CDR3, as DNA: TGTGCCTGGAGTGTACGACGGGGGTACTACGAGCAGTACTTC. As protein: CAWSVRRGYYEQYF. The variable domain in full, with the rest retrieved from reference TRBV30 and TRBJ2-7, is SQTIHQWPATLVQPVGSPLSLECTVEGTSNPNLYWYRQAAGRGLQLLFYSVGIGQISSEVPQNLSASRPQDRQFILSSKKLLLSDSGFYLCAWSVRRGYYEQYFGPGTRLTVT.

The CDR3 nucleotides read TGCAGCGTTGAAGATAACACTAGCGGGAGACTGCAAGAGACCCAGTACTTC. Translating gives CSVEDNTSGRLQETQYF. The chain carries TRBV29-1 and TRBJ2-5; 11 nucleotides match TRBD2. Losses at the gene ends were 0 bases for V and 2 bases for J; bases not matched to a gene: 8. Per the germline V gene, CDR1 is SQVTM and CDR2 is ANQGSEA. This CDR3 contains 17 residues.